This T cell receptor beta chain was observed in a study of T cell repertoires in cytomegalovirus infection. Study-wide results and limits: There were HLA-C-restricted CMV-specific TCR beta clonotypes dominating the ex vivo response.

On this clonotype: What it binds is unknown.

TCRdb redid the calling of the reads with MiXCR, one entry per CDR3 protein. The sample consists of approximately 100,000 distinct CDR3 sequences, 35% to 50% of them appearing once. The germline V and J ends were trimmed by 0 bases and 8 bases, with 10 bases remaining between them. The germline V gene encodes CDR1 LNHNV and CDR2 YYDKDF (reference sequence). CDR3 size: 13 residues. The material sequenced was CD8+ T cells from cultured PBMCs, taken from culture after CMV antigen stimulation. The gene calls are TRBV15 and TRBJ1-1; D not certain. The receptor was derived from a human donor in good health (CMV status not recorded). Some clones in this sample may be carry-over from other donors' samples. This CDR3 is CATSRDRGWEAFF. The CDR3 nucleotides are TGTGCCACCAGCAGAGATCGAGGGTGGGAAGCTTTCTTT.